Listed below are T cell receptor beta chains from one sample, sequenced in a study of blood T cell repertoires in COVID-19. Repertoires were generated with immunoSEQ multiplex PCR, while TCRdb's copy carries only in-frame clones and drops some. This sample yields approximately 390,000 clones, of which 88% are seen a single time; approximately 2% belongs to the top ten. The sample comprised PBMCs or T cells enriched from blood (not recorded which). The source is a woman aged 40 to 49 with acute COVID-19. CDR3s include the opening cysteine and the closing phenylalanine or tryptophan. D genes are given only for firm matches. A row's size may be missing; if present it is once, few, many or a size class.

d_gene,abundance,v_gene,j_gene,CDR3nt,CDR3aa
TRBD1,.,TRBV5-1,TRBJ1-3,TGCGCCAGCAGCCGACAGGGCGCGAGCTCTGGAAACACCATATATTTT,CASSRQGASSGNTIYF
TRBD1,once,TRBV4-2,TRBJ1-5,TGTGCCAGCACCCCGTCCAGGGGGCTTAAACAGCCCCAGCATTTT,CASTPSRGLKQPQHF
TRBD2,once,TRBV7-2,TRBJ2-5,TGTGCCAGCACCTCTCTCAGCGGGGGTGAGGAGACCCAGTACTTC,CASTSLSGGEETQYF
.,.,TRBV11-2,TRBJ2-7,TGTGCCAGCAGCGTCACCAGGGGAGGGGTCTACGAGCAGTACTTC,CASSVTRGGVYEQYF
TRBD1,.,TRBV24-1,TRBJ2-3,TGTGCCACCAGTGATTCCGGACAGGGGAAAGTTGCGCAGTATTTT,CATSDSGQGKVAQYF
.,few,TRBV14,TRBJ1-6,TGTGCCAGCAGCCAATCCCGGGGTTCACCCCTCCACTTT,CASSQSRGSPLHF
TRBD1,.,TRBV28,TRBJ1-4,TGTGCCAGCAGTTCTACCCCGGGACAGGGACAGAAGGAAAAACTGTTTTTT,CASSSTPGQGQKEKLFF
TRBD1,.,TRBV27,TRBJ2-4,TGTGCCAGCAGTTTAAGGGACAGAGGAGAACTAGCCAAAAACATTCAGTACTTC,CASSLRDRGELAKNIQYF
TRBD1,.,TRBV5-1,TRBJ2-7,TGCGCCAGCAGCTCACGACAGGGGACAATTACCTACGAGCAGTACTTC,CASSSRQGTITYEQYF
.,once,TRBV2,TRBJ1-1,TGTGCCAGCACCAGGGACACTGAAGCTTTCTTT,CASTRDTEAFF
TRBD1,.,TRBV29-1,TRBJ1-6,TGCAGCGTCGGGACAGGGGGCGATTCACCCCTCCACTTT,CSVGTGGDSPLHF
.,.,TRBV5-6,TRBJ2-7,TGTGCCAGCAGCTCACCTCACAGGGAAAACTACGAGCAGTACTTC,CASSSPHRENYEQYF
.,.,TRBV6-5,TRBJ2-5,TGTGCCAGCAGTATCGGGACTTCAAAAGAGACCCAGTACTTC,CASSIGTSKETQYF
.,once,TRBV10-2,TRBJ1-6,TGCGCCAGCAGTGAGTCCCGGGTTGGTAATTCACCCCTCCACTTT,CASSESRVGNSPLHF
TRBD1,.,TRBV2,TRBJ2-5,TGTGCCAGCAGTCGGACAGGAGGTGTGGAGACCCAGTACTTC,CASSRTGGVETQYF
.,.,TRBV11-2,TRBJ2-1,TGTGCCAGCAGCACCCCCCTGGCGCAGGGGAACAATGAGCAGTTCTTC,CASSTPLAQGNNEQFF